Listed here are 32 T cell receptor beta chains from one sample, sequenced in a study of cytomegalovirus exposure and HLA in healthy donors. PCR primers comprised 60 Vbeta and 13 Jbeta primers. Assay: immunoSEQ multiplex PCR; the TCRdb copy retains only in-frame clones and omits some. The sample has more than 100,000 clones, about 81% seen once; the top ten hold about 8.6%. Sequenced material: PBMCs. The receptors stem from a woman between 50 and 59 years old in good health and CMV-seropositive.

The chain joins TRBV5-1 to TRBJ2-6; TRBD1 matches 8 bases. J was trimmed by 3 bases and V by 2 bases; bases with no gene match: 4. The CDR3 extends over 16 amino acids. Germline CDR1 and CDR2: SGHRS and YFSETQ. CDR3 nucleotides: TGCGCCAGCAGCTTCCAGGGGGCGGGTGGGGCCAACGTCCTGACTTTC. Amino acid sequence: CASSFQGAGGANVLTF.

This chain links TRBV13 with TRBJ2-7; TRBD2 agrees at 8 bases. The CDR3 contains 15 residues. Germline lookup yields CDR1 PRHDT and CDR2 FYEKMQ (reference sequence). V was pared by 3 bases and J by 1 base, with 5 bases of the junction left unmatched. Here the CDR3 reads CASSFGGGRSYEQYF. In DNA, the CDR3 is TGTGCCAGCAGCTTCGGGGGGGGGCGGTCCTACGAGCAGTACTTC.

This chain uses TRBV9 with TRBJ1-2; D unclear. CDR3 length: 15 residues. The V and J ends lost 2 bases and 7 bases respectively, with 18 bases between them. CDR1 and CDR2 (germline): SGDLS, YYNGEE. CDR3 region: CASSVGGAPSTGYTF. In DNA form, the CDR3 reads TGTGCCAGCAGCGTTGGAGGCGCACCTTCAACTGGCTACACCTTC.

Here the CDR3 DNA reads TGTGCCAGCTTCCCCGCGGCGGCGCCTATCACAGATACGCAGTATTTT. This gives the protein CASFPAAAPITDTQYF. The rearrangement joins TRBV27 to TRBJ2-3; D is ambiguous. Trimming removed 8 bases from V and 2 bases from J, with 20 bases in between. Germline V gene data show CDR1 as MNHEY and CDR2 as SMNVEV (reference sequence). The CDR3 loop spans 16 amino acids.

The chain links TRBV9 to TRBJ2-7; D call uncertain. The CDR3 sequence is 13 residues long. Trimming left V 0 bases short and J 7 bases short, with 11 bases between. Germline CDR1 and CDR2: SGDLS and YYNGEE. CDR3 coding DNA: TGTGCCAGCAGCGTAGAAATTTCGAGGGAGCAGTACTTC. It translates to CASSVEISREQYF.

About this clone: Other DNA sequences within the sample encode an identical CDR3. The gene calls are TRBV7-2 and TRBJ2-7; no definite D call. CDR1 is SGHTA, CDR2 FQGNSA, per germline. The V end was cut by 5 bases, the J end by 0 bases, with 2 bases between. The CDR3 has 11 amino acids. In DNA, the CDR3 is TGTGCCAGCAGCCTCTCCTACGAGCAGTACTTC. It codes for CASSLSYEQYF.

This chain links TRBV5-1 with TRBJ2-5; TRBD1 matches 10 bases. The DNA matches TRBJ2-7 better at its end, which makes the J call doubtful. The germline V gene encodes CDR1 SGHRS and CDR2 YFSETQ. This CDR3 spans 16 amino acids. The CDR3 sequence: CASSLTGTGDSYEQYF. In DNA, the CDR3 is TGCGCCAGCAGCTTGACCGGGACAGGGGATTCCTACGAGCAGTACTTC.

The chain employs TRBV10-3 and TRBJ2-7; 7 bases fit TRBD1. Germline V gene data show CDR1 as ENHRY and CDR2 as SYGVKD. This CDR3 spans 15 amino acids. V gave up 0 bases and J gave up 0 bases; unmatched junction bases: 2. In DNA, the CDR3 is TGTGCCATCAGTGAGTCGACAGGGAGCTCCTACGAGCAGTACTTC. Translating gives CAISESTGSSYEQYF.

CDR3: CASSLILGPKSDTQYF. DNA for the CDR3: TGTGCCAGCAGCTTAATCCTTGGCCCCAAATCGGATACGCAGTATTTT. This sequence joins TRBV7-6 and TRBJ2-3, with no clear D. V was pared by 2 bases and J by 6 bases, with 18 bases between. CDR3 length: 16 amino acids. CDR1 is SGHVS, CDR2 FNYEAQ, per germline.

In nucleotides, the CDR3 is TGCGCCAGCAGCCAATTTGCGGGGCGGAACTATGGCTACACCTTC. It codes for CASSQFAGRNYGYTF. The chain is built from TRBV4-3 and TRBJ1-2, with D possibly being TRBD1 (5 bases). Germline V gene sequence: CDR1 LGHNA, CDR2 YSLEER. This CDR3 spans 15 amino acids. V dropped 2 bases and J dropped 2 bases, with 12 bases sitting between them.

The chain combines TRBV28 with TRBJ1-2, with 10 bases fitting TRBD1. The V segment lost 7 bases and the J segment 5 bases; nucleotides outside the gene matches: 10. Germline-derived CDR1 and CDR2 are MDHEN and SYDVKM. CDR3 length: 15 amino acids. CDR3 amino acids: CASTPGTGALYGYTF. The CDR3 DNA is TGTGCCAGCACACCTGGGACAGGGGCCCTGTATGGCTACACCTTC.

This chain links TRBV18 with TRBJ1-3, with 7 bases that match TRBD1. The germline V gene has CDR1 KGHSH and CDR2 LQKENI. The CDR3 is made up of 16 amino acids. V trimming: 6 bases; J trimming: 0 bases; junction bases outside the gene matches: 8. The CDR3 protein is CASSYSGGDSGNTIYF. The DNA for the CDR3 is TGTGCCAGCTCGTACTCAGGGGGAGACTCTGGAAACACCATATATTTT. The full variable domain, rest sourced from reference TRBV18 and TRBJ1-3, is NAGVMQNPRHLVRRRGQEARLRCSPMKGHSHVYWYRQLPEEGLKFMVYLQKENIIDESGMPKERFSAEFPKEGPSILRIQQVVRGDSAAYFCASSYSGGDSGNTIYFGEGSWLTVV.

This clone was counted a few times. The chain is built from TRBV19 and TRBJ2-7; no reliable D call. The CDR3 covers 14 residues. The germline V and J ends were trimmed by 6 bases and 0 bases, with 12 bases remaining between them. In germline, CDR1 is LNHDA, CDR2 SQIVND (reference sequence). The CDR3 DNA sequence: TGTGCCAGTAGGGCTACACTATCCTCCTACGAGCAGTACTTC. This sequence encodes CASRATLSSYEQYF.

Of note for this clone: At one end the junction does not follow the germline gene, possibly because of a read error. The genes are TRBV7-9 and TRBJ2-1; 10 positions agree with TRBD1. CDR3 length: 15 residues. CDR1 SEHNR and CDR2 FQNEAQ come from the germline V gene (reference sequence). DNA for the CDR3: TGTTCCAGCAGCTTTCCGGGACAGGGGTACAATGAGCAGTTCTTC. The encoded protein is CSSSFPGQGYNEQFF.

This clone was seen a few times. The chain combines TRBV5-1 with TRBJ1-6; tentatively, D is TRBD1 (6 bases). CDR1 is SGHRS, CDR2 YFSETQ, per germline. There are 14 residues in the CDR3. V lost 1 base, J lost 8 bases, and 10 bases lay in between. The chain's CDR3 is CASSLISGDSPLHF. Here the CDR3 DNA reads TGCGCCAGCAGCTTGATTTCAGGGGATTCACCCCTCCACTTT.

The chain has TRBV6-6 and TRBJ1-1; D possibly corresponds to TRBD1 (5 bases). Trimming shortened V by 0 bases and J by 4 bases, and 12 bases separated the two germline ends. Per the germline V gene, CDR1 is MNHNY and CDR2 is SVGAGI (reference sequence). The length of the CDR3 is 15 residues. The CDR3 bases are TGTGCCAGCAGTTACTCGGGGCAGGGTGGCACTGAAGCTTTCTTT. Residues: CASSYSGQGGTEAFF.

This clone was observed a handful of times. Other DNA sequences in the same sample also yield this CDR3. The V gene is TRBV28, the J gene TRBJ1-5; 10 bases are a match to TRBD1. Germline V gene data show CDR1 as MDHEN and CDR2 as SYDVKM. The CDR3 sequence is 15 residues long. V gave up 1 base and J gave up 5 bases; unmatched junction bases: 2. CDR3 coding DNA: TGTGCCAGCAGTTTATCGGGACAGGGGTATCAGCCCCAGCATTTT. Translation gives CASSLSGQGYQPQHF.

The V and J genes are TRBV25-1 and TRBJ2-1, with TRBD2 matching 8 bases. CDR3 size: 12 residues. Germline V gene data show CDR1 as MGHDK and CDR2 as SYGVNS. J lost 9 bases, V lost 6 bases, and 4 bases had no gene match. The CDR3 region is CASSGGAGEQFF. The CDR3 nucleotides are TGTGCCAGCAGCGGGGGGGCTGGTGAGCAGTTCTTC.

As regards this clone: One junction end does not reproduce the germline sequence, and a read error may be involved. The CDR3 is CSSSSGSSDSGNTIYF. CDR3 DNA: TGTTCCAGCAGCTCCGGGAGCAGCGACTCTGGAAACACCATATATTTT. This chain links TRBV7-9 with TRBJ1-3; D gene uncertain. Germline V gene lookup returns CDR1 SEHNR and CDR2 FQNEAQ (reference sequence). The CDR3 is made up of 16 amino acids.

V gene TRBV7-9 combines with J gene TRBJ2-1, with a possible D match to TRBD2 (5 bases). Germline CDR1 and CDR2: SEHNR and FQNEAQ (reference sequence). This CDR3 comprises 15 residues. Trimming cost V 3 bases and J 5 bases, with 14 bases left between them. The CDR3 loop is CASSFFLAPNNEQFF. The CDR3 coding sequence is TGTGCCAGCAGCTTTTTCCTAGCACCCAACAATGAGCAGTTCTTC.

This clone was recorded once. The gene calls are TRBV5-4 and TRBJ2-1, with 7 bases aligning to TRBD2. Per germline, CDR1 SGHNT and CDR2 YYREEE (reference sequence). The CDR3 has 17 residues. V lost 4 bases and J lost 4; bases outside the gene matches: 14. The DNA of the CDR3 is TGTGCCAGCAGCCCTTCGGGAGGCCCCCGGGAGTACAATGAGCAGTTCTTC. This sequence encodes CASSPSGGPREYNEQFF.

This clone showed up just a few times. V usage is TRBV2 and J usage is TRBJ1-1; D remains ambiguous. CDR1 is SNHLY and CDR2 is FYNNEI in the germline V gene. There are 13 residues in the CDR3. Trimming cost V 7 bases and J 0 bases, with 9 bases left between them. The CDR3, as DNA: TGTGCCAGCATTTCGGGGATGAACACTGAAGCTTTCTTT. It encodes CASISGMNTEAFF. Combining the CDR3 with reference TRBV2 and TRBJ1-1 gives the whole variable domain EPEVTQTPSHQVTQMGQEVILRCVPISNHLYFYWYRQILGQKVEFLVSFYNNEISEKSEIFDDQFSVERPDGSNFTLKIRSTKLEDSAMYFCASISGMNTEAFFGQGTRLTVV.

The CDR3 loop reads CASSRSGRSTDTQYF. Written as DNA, the CDR3 is TGTGCCAGCAGCCGGAGCGGGAGGAGCACAGATACGCAGTATTTT. V usage is TRBV7-2 and J usage is TRBJ2-3; 9 bases map to TRBD2. The CDR3 consists of 15 residues. The germline gives CDR1 SGHTA, CDR2 FQGNSA. V dropped 5 bases and J dropped 0; count of bases not matched to a gene: 3.

This chain uses TRBV6-1 with TRBJ2-1; D is perhaps TRBD2 (6 bases). The CDR3 is 14 residues long. Between the trimmed V and J ends, which lost 4 bases and 9 bases, there was a span of 16 bases. CDR1 is MNHNS, CDR2 SASEGT, per germline. CDR3 region: CASSVLAASSEQFF. The CDR3 DNA reads TGTGCCAGCAGTGTATTAGCGGCCTCCAGTGAGCAGTTCTTC.

The CDR3 protein is CASSLSPVGEQPQHF. As DNA, the CDR3 is TGTGCCAGCAGTTTAAGTCCGGTAGGAGAGCAGCCCCAGCATTTT. The chain uses TRBV28 and TRBJ1-5; D gene unclear. Germline V gives CDR1 MDHEN, CDR2 SYDVKM. Trimming took 2 bases from V and 7 from J, leaving 15 bases between them. This CDR3 spans 15 amino acids.

The chain joins TRBV7-2 to TRBJ2-7; 13 positions match TRBD2. Germline values: CDR1 SGHTA, CDR2 FQGNSA. J gave up 7 bases and V 5 bases, and 11 bases lay outside the gene matches. This CDR3 is 16 amino acids long. CDR3 amino acids: CASSPRGLAGEGEQYF. CDR3 sequence (DNA): TGTGCCAGCAGCCCCCGAGGACTAGCGGGAGAGGGAGAGCAGTACTTC.

The chain is built from TRBV27 and TRBJ2-1; 12 nucleotides agree with TRBD2. J was trimmed by 8 bases and V by 4 bases; bases with no gene match: 3. The CDR3 length is 14 residues. From germline, CDR1 is MNHEY and CDR2 SMNVEV (reference sequence). The CDR3 DNA reads TGTGCCAGCAGTTCACTAGCGGGGGGCGATGAGCAGTTCTTC. Its translation: CASSSLAGGDEQFF.

The chain carries TRBV5-1 and TRBJ2-3; 8 positions match TRBD1. Germline V lookup: CDR1 SGHRS, CDR2 YFSETQ. The length of the CDR3 is 14 residues. Trimming took 2 bases from V and 4 from J; bases not matched to a gene: 3. The CDR3 region has the DNA TGCGCCAGCAGCTTCGGGACAGGTGCAGATACGCAGTATTTT. Protein: CASSFGTGADTQYF.

This sequence joins TRBV6-6 and TRBJ1-5; possibly TRBD1 for D (5 bases). CDR1 and CDR2 (germline): MNHNY, SVGAGI (reference sequence). The CDR3 loop spans 14 amino acids. Trimming pared 7 bases from V and 5 bases from J, leaving 15 bases between. The CDR3 region is CASTTGGNYQPQHF. As DNA, the CDR3 is TGTGCCAGCACCACTGGGGGGAACTATCAGCCCCAGCATTTT.

The rearrangement joins TRBV2 to TRBJ2-7; 11 bases line up with TRBD2. CDR3 size: 14 residues. Germline CDR1 and CDR2: SNHLY and FYNNEI. V dropped 7 bases and J dropped 2; count of bases not matched to a gene: 4. DNA for the CDR3: TGTGCCAGCAACAGACTAGCGGGGACCTACGAGCAGTACTTC. This codes for CASNRLAGTYEQYF. Using reference TRBV2 and TRBJ2-7 for the parts outside the CDR3, the full variable domain is EPEVTQTPSHQVTQMGQEVILRCVPISNHLYFYWYRQILGQKVEFLVSFYNNEISEKSEIFDDQFSVERPDGSNFTLKIRSTKLEDSAMYFCASNRLAGTYEQYFGPGTRLTVT.

In DNA form, the CDR3 reads TGTGCCAGCAGCTTTAGTTCTAGCACAGATACGCAGTATTTT. Its protein is CASSFSSSTDTQYF. The rearrangement uses TRBV5-6 and TRBJ2-3; no definite D call. This CDR3 spans 14 amino acids. V was shortened by 2 bases and J by 0 bases, with 7 bases between the two germline ends. CDR1 and CDR2 from the germline V gene are SGHDT and YYEEEE.

As concerns this clone: The junction and the germline gene differ at one end; a read error may be behind it. V usage is TRBV18 and J usage is TRBJ1-1; D gene ambiguous. This CDR3 comprises 13 residues. CDR1 and CDR2 from the germline V gene are KGHSH and LQKENI. In nucleotides, the CDR3 is TGTGCCAGCTCACCACGTGGGCGGACTGAATCTTTCTTT. Its protein is CASSPRGRTESFF.